A single T cell receptor beta chain is shown here with its context. What it recognizes is unknown. These data come from a study of identical twins. Findings of the study overall: Cross-sectional statistical analysis was relied on for the conclusions, without the same donors being followed. Zero-insertion findings could be partly confounded by invariant cells (MAIT and iNKT cells). There were fewer insertions in abundant cord blood beta clonotypes, but memory repertoires showed no such pattern. Recombination models fit unrelated individuals' TCR alpha sharing but underestimated twins'.

TCRdb called the 5' RACE reads again in MiXCR, with one record for every CDR3 protein. Here the sample spans 1.5 million to 2 million distinct CDR3 sequences, about 32% being singletons. The length of the CDR3 is 16 residues. Unmatched junction bases numbered 9, after V lost 1 base and J lost 9 bases. Germline assignment: CDR1 DFQATT and CDR2 SNEGSKA (reference sequence). This clonotype originated in a newborn girl in good health. The chain links TRBV20-1 to TRBJ2-1; 13 nucleotides align to TRBD2. Sample: cord blood. This chain's CDR3 is CSARVWTSGRGGEQFF. The DNA of the CDR3 is TGCAGTGCTAGAGTGTGGACTAGCGGGAGAGGGGGTGAGCAGTTCTTC.